These 21 T cell receptor beta chains share one sample of origin, sequenced in a study of cytomegalovirus exposure and HLA in healthy donors. PCR used 60 Vbeta primers and 13 Jbeta primers. This table comes from immunoSEQ multiplex PCR, and its TCRdb copy is limited to in-frame clones, with some not included. Among 150,000 or so clones listed, approximately 86% were seen once. Material for sequencing was PBMCs. These receptor sequences come from a woman aged 50 to 60 in good health and CMV-seropositive.

CDR3 region: CASSQETGGTQEKLFF. The CDR3, as DNA: TGCGCCAGCAGCCAAGAAACAGGGGGCACCCAAGAAAAACTGTTTTTT. V gene TRBV4-3 combines with J gene TRBJ1-4, with 9 bases identical to TRBD1. J gave up 8 bases and V 0 bases, and 7 bases lay outside the gene matches. CDR1 is LGHNA and CDR2 is YSLEER in the germline V gene. The CDR3 totals 16 residues.

The rearrangement joins TRBV7-2 to TRBJ1-1, with TRBD1 as a possible D gene (5 bases). Trimming left V 5 bases short and J 10 bases short, with 20 bases between. Germline CDR1 SGHTA, CDR2 FQGNSA. The CDR3 totals 14 residues. DNA of the CDR3: TGTGCCAGCAGCCCGGGGGAGGGAGGGCGGCGAGCTTTCTTT. Translation gives CASSPGEGGRRAFF.

The V call is TRBV11-2, the J call TRBJ2-2; 8 bases map to TRBD2. Per germline, CDR1 SGHAT and CDR2 FQNNGV. V lost 6 bases, J lost 3 bases, and 3 bases stayed unmatched. This CDR3 is built from 14 residues. CDR3 residues: CASSAAGDTGELFF. The CDR3 DNA sequence: TGTGCCAGCAGTGCAGCGGGGGACACCGGGGAGCTGTTTTTT.

The rearrangement joins TRBV19 to TRBJ1-6; no clear D. There are 14 residues in the CDR3. Germline V gene data show CDR1 as LNHDA and CDR2 as SQIVND (reference sequence). The V gene lost 3 bases and the J gene lost 10 bases, with 13 bases spanning the gap. In DNA form, the CDR3 reads TGTGCCAGTAGTATCGGAGGCGCGCAATCACCCCTCCACTTT. Protein product: CASSIGGAQSPLHF. Complete variable domain (other parts from reference TRBV19 and TRBJ1-6): DGGITQSPKYLFRKEGQNVTLSCEQNLNHDAMYWYRQDPGQGLRLIYYSQIVNDFQKGDIAEGYSVSREKKESFPLTVTSAQKNPTAFYLCASSIGGAQSPLHFGNGTRLTVT.

The chain recombines TRBV30 with TRBJ1-6, with 7 bases identical to TRBD1. V dropped 5 bases and J dropped 6; count of bases not matched to a gene: 10. CDR1 and CDR2 from the germline V gene are GTSNPN and SVGIG (reference sequence). This CDR3 contains 15 residues. For the CDR3, the DNA is TGTGCCTGGGACAGGGACCCCAAGGGTAATTCACCCCTCCACTTT. Its translation is CAWDRDPKGNSPLHF. The full variable domain, in which reference TRBV30 and TRBJ1-6 provide the parts outside the CDR3, is SQTIHQWPATLVQPVGSPLSLECTVEGTSNPNLYWYRQAAGRGLQLLFYSVGIGQISSEVPQNLSASRPQDRQFILSSKKLLLSDSGFYLCAWDRDPKGNSPLHFGNGTRLTVT.

The chain recombines TRBV19 with TRBJ1-3; 8 bases fit TRBD1. This CDR3 region has 16 residues. Germline-derived CDR1 and CDR2 are LNHDA and SQIVND (reference sequence). The trim removed 5 bases at V and 0 bases at J, leaving 6 bases unmatched. The DNA for the CDR3 is TGTGCCAGTAGTTCGACAGGGGATCCCTCTGGAAACACCATATATTTT. Translating it yields CASSSTGDPSGNTIYF.

The count of this clone is one. V is TRBV30 and J is TRBJ1-1, with no clear D. Germline V CDR1 and CDR2: GTSNPN, SVGIG (reference sequence). The CDR3 contains 13 residues. Trimming removed 4 bases from V and 1 base from J, with 10 bases in between. The CDR3 loop is CAWTAQANTEAFF. CDR3 nucleotide sequence: TGTGCCTGGACCGCGCAGGCGAACACTGAAGCTTTCTTT.

This chain uses TRBV9 with TRBJ2-3, with D perhaps matching TRBD2 (6 bases). Per germline, CDR1 SGDLS and CDR2 YYNGEE. With 3 bases removed from V and 2 bases from J, the gap between germline ends came to 13 bases. The CDR3 extends over 15 amino acids. In nucleotides, the CDR3 is TGTGCCAGCAGCGGGGGGGACTCTCTCACAGATACGCAGTATTTT. This translates into CASSGGDSLTDTQYF.

The chain has TRBV9 and TRBJ1-2; D not certain. The V gene's germline CDR1 is SGDLS and CDR2 YYNGEE. Deletions cut 0 bases from V and 4 bases from J, with 16 bases between. The CDR3 covers 16 residues. CDR3 in amino acids: CASSVATTRGSYGYTF. CDR3 DNA: TGTGCCAGCAGCGTAGCTACTACGCGAGGGTCCTATGGCTACACCTTC.

The rearrangement links TRBV11-2 to TRBJ1-1, with 7 bases fitting TRBD1. The germline V gene encodes CDR1 SGHAT and CDR2 FQNNGV. Losses at the gene ends were 4 bases for V and 2 bases for J; bases not matched to a gene: 7. The CDR3 sequence is 15 residues long. CDR3 bases: TGTGCCAGCAGCTCCGCACGGGACAGCAACACTGAAGCTTTCTTT. It yields the protein CASSSARDSNTEAFF.

The chain employs TRBV9 and TRBJ2-1, with a possible D match to TRBD1 (6 bases). This CDR3 comprises 17 residues. Germline V CDR1 and CDR2: SGDLS, YYNGEE. The V end lost 0 bases, the J end lost 7 bases, and 20 bases lay between the germline ends. The CDR3 DNA sequence: TGTGCCAGCAGCGTAGAGGGGAGCGGAACTACAGGGAATGAGCAGTTCTTC. Protein sequence: CASSVEGSGTTGNEQFF.

The chain is built from TRBV18 and TRBJ2-5; D may be TRBD1 (6 bases). CDR3 length equals 14 residues. V lost 2 bases to trimming and J lost 5 bases, with 12 bases between them. Germline V gene data show CDR1 as KGHSH and CDR2 as LQKENI. The CDR3 bases are TGTGCCAGCTCACCATCAGGGGCGACGGAGACCCAGTACTTC. Protein product: CASSPSGATETQYF.

The chain recombines TRBV13 with TRBJ1-3, with D hard to call. V was shortened by 1 base and J by 4 bases, with 5 bases between the two germline ends. The CDR3 runs to 13 residues. Per germline, CDR1 PRHDT and CDR2 FYEKMQ (reference sequence). The CDR3 sequence: CASSLVGGNTIYF. The CDR3 coding sequence is TGTGCCAGCAGCTTAGTCGGGGGAAACACCATATATTTT.

This clone was recorded a few times. The rearrangement joins TRBV10-3 to TRBJ2-3; D is unresolved. Trimming took 10 bases from V and 2 from J, leaving 13 bases between them. Germline-derived CDR1 and CDR2 are ENHRY and SYGVKD. The CDR3 is made up of 13 amino acids. Here the CDR3 reads CASRIGTTDTQYF. The CDR3 DNA is TGTGCCAGCAGGATCGGTACCACAGATACGCAGTATTTT.

CDR3 sequence: CASSDPGTQAKNIQYF. CDR3 DNA: TGCGCCAGCAGTGACCCCGGGACTCAAGCCAAAAACATTCAGTACTTC. The V gene is TRBV10-2, the J gene TRBJ2-4, with a weak D call TRBD2 (6 bases). Germline V gene lookup returns CDR1 WSHSY and CDR2 SAAADI. The CDR3 loop spans 16 amino acids. The V end lost 3 bases, the J end lost 0 bases, and 12 bases lay between the germline ends.

This sequence joins TRBV12-5 and TRBJ1-2; 9 bases line up with TRBD1. This CDR3 region has 16 residues. Unmatched junction bases numbered 11, after V lost 2 bases and J lost 7 bases. Per the germline V gene, CDR1 is LGHNT and CDR2 is FRNRAP. Written as DNA, the CDR3 is TGTGCTAGTGGTTTGTTCCCGAACAGGGGGCTGGCTGGCTACACCTTC. Residues: CASGLFPNRGLAGYTF.

Points on this clone: The sample carries other DNA sequences with the same CDR3. The chain employs TRBV15 and TRBJ1-2, with TRBD1 identical over 7 bases. The CDR3 length is 13 residues. The J segment lost 2 bases and the V segment lost 3 bases, leaving 0 bases of the junction unmatched. From germline, CDR1 is LNHNV and CDR2 YYDKDF (reference sequence). For the CDR3, the DNA is TGTGCCACCAGCAGGGGACAGAACTATGGCTACACCTTC. It yields the protein CATSRGQNYGYTF.

This clone was observed a few times. Within the sample, other DNA sequences also encode this same CDR3. J is TRBJ1-5 and V is TRBV27, with a tentative D call TRBD1 (6 bases). The CDR3 extends over 13 amino acids. Germline V CDR1 and CDR2: MNHEY, SMNVEV (reference sequence). With 5 bases removed from V and 4 bases from J, the gap between germline ends came to 9 bases. The CDR3 here is CASSNRGNQPQHF. In DNA form, the CDR3 reads TGTGCCAGCAGTAATAGGGGGAATCAGCCCCAGCATTTT.

The chain combines TRBV19 with TRBJ1-1, with D possibly TRBD1 on 6 matching bases. The CDR3 consists of 13 residues. V was cut by 8 bases and J by 1 base, with 11 bases left in between. Germline V gene lookup returns CDR1 LNHDA and CDR2 SQIVND (reference sequence). The CDR3 DNA follows: TGTGCCAGTTCCGACAGGCCGAACACTGAAGCTTTCTTT. Amino acids: CASSDRPNTEAFF.

A few counts support this clone. This rearrangement joins TRBV19 to TRBJ2-2, with D possibly being TRBD2 (6 bases). V was pared by 6 bases and J by 6 bases, with 17 bases between. Germline CDR1 reads LNHDA; CDR2 reads SQIVND (reference sequence). The CDR3 loop spans 15 amino acids. The CDR3: CASSPREAQAGELFF. CDR3 coding DNA: TGTGCCAGTAGCCCAAGGGAGGCTCAGGCCGGGGAGCTGTTTTTT.

In nucleotides, the CDR3 is TGTGCCAGCTCACCAGACGGGACAGGGAGCTCCTACAATGAGCAGTTCTTC. Amino acid sequence: CASSPDGTGSSYNEQFF. V is TRBV18 and J is TRBJ2-1, with 9 bases identical to TRBD1. Trimming at V came to 2 bases and at J to 0 bases, leaving 5 bases not matched to a gene. There are 17 residues in the CDR3. Germline CDR1 KGHSH, CDR2 LQKENI.